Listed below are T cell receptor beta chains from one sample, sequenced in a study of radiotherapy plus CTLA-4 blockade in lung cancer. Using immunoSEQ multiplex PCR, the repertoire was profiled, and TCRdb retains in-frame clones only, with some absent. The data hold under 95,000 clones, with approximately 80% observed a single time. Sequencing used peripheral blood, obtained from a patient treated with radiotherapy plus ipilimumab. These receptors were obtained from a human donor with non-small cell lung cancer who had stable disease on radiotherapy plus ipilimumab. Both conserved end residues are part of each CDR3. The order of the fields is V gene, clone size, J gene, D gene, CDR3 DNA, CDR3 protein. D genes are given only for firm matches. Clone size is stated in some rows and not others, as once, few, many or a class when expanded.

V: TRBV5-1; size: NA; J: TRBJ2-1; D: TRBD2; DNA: TGCGCCAGCAGCTTGGGACTAGCGGGCTACTACAATGAGCAGTTCTTC; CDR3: CASSLGLAGYYNEQFF
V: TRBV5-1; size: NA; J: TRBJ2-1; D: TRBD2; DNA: TGCGCCAGCAGCTTGGCGGGAGGATTGGGCAATGAGCAGTTCTTC; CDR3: CASSLAGGLGNEQFF
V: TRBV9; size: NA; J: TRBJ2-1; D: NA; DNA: TGTGCCAGCAGCGTAATAGGGGACAATGAGCAGTTCTTC; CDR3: CASSVIGDNEQFF
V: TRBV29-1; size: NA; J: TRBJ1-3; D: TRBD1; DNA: TGCAGCGCTGAAACAGGGGGCTTCCTAAACTCTGGAAACACCATATATTTT; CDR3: CSAETGGFLNSGNTIYF
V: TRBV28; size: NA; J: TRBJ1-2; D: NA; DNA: TGTGCCAGCAGTTTACCTCCCCCTAACTATGGCTACACCTTC; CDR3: CASSLPPPNYGYTF
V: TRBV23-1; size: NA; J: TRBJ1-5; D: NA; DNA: TGCGCCAGCAGTCACTCAATTCCCGAGTATCAGCCCCAGCATTTT; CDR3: CASSHSIPEYQPQHF
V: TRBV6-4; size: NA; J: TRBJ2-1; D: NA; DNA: TGTGCCAGCAGTGACGACAGTTACAATGAGCAGTTCTTC; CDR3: CASSDDSYNEQFF
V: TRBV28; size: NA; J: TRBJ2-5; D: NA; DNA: TGTGCCAGCAGTTTACAGCAGGTGACCCAGTACTTC; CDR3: CASSLQQVTQYF
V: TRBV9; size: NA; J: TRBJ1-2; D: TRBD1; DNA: TGTGCCAGCAGGAGGGGACAGGGGGCGAACTATGGCTACACCTTC; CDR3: CASRRGQGANYGYTF
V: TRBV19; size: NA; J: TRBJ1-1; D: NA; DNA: TGTGCCAGCCGGGAAGGCCGCGTCTTGGTCACTGAAGCTTTCTTT; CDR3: CASREGRVLVTEAFF
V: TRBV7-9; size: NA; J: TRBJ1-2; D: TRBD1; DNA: TGTGCCAGCAGCCTTCCCGCGGGACAGAGTAACTATGGCTACACCTTC; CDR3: CASSLPAGQSNYGYTF
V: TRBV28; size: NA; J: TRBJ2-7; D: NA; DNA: TGTGCCAGCAGTTTACGGCGCAGGGGGGTCTACGAGCAGTACTTC; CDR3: CASSLRRRGVYEQYF
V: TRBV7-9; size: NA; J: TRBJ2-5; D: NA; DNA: TGTGCCAGCAGCTTTAATCGGGAGGAGACCCAGTACTTC; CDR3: CASSFNREETQYF
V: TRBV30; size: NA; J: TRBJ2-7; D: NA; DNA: TGTGCCTGGAGTGTCTCATGGATGATCAACGAGCAGTACTTC; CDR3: CAWSVSWMINEQYF
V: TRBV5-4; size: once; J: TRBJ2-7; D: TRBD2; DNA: TGTGCCAGCAGCCCGGGGACTAGCGGGGGACTCTACGAGCAGTACTTC; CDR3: CASSPGTSGGLYEQYF
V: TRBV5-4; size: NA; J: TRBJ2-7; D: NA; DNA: TGTGCCAGCAGCTTGCCCCCCTGGGGGGTTGGCGAGCAGTACTTC; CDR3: CASSLPPWGVGEQYF
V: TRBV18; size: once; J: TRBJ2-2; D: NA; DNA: TGTGCCAGCTCAGCTCCGGGACGAGTTTCGGAGCTGTTTTTT; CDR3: CASSAPGRVSELFF
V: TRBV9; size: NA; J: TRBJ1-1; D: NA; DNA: TGTGCCAGCAGCGTAGGGGCGACAGGCTCCACTGAAGCTTTCTTT; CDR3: CASSVGATGSTEAFF
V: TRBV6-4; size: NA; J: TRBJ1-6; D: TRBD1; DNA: TGTGCCAGCAGGCTTATGACAGGGGGATCTTCACCCCTCCACTTT; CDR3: CASRLMTGGSSPLHF
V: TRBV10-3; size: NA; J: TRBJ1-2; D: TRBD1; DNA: TGTGCCATCAGTGCCTCGGGAGACAGGGGGCACTATGGCTACACCTTC; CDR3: CAISASGDRGHYGYTF
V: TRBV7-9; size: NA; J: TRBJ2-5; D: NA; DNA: TGTGCCAGCAGCTTATCCAGTTATGAGGAGACCCAGTACTTC; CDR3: CASSLSSYEETQYF
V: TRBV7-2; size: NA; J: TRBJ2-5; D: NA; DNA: TGTGCCAGCAGCTTAGTACAGGGACAAGAGACCCAGTACTTC; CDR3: CASSLVQGQETQYF
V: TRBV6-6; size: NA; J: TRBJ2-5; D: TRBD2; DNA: TGTGCCAGCAGTTATGGGGGGGGAGAGACCCAGTACTTC; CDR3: CASSYGGGETQYF
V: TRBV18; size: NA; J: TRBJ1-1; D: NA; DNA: TGTGCCAGCTCAGCACAGGGCGCGGACACTGAAGCTTTCTTT; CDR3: CASSAQGADTEAFF
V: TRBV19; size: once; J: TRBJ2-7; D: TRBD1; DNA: TGTGCCAGCCATGGGCGACAGGGGGCTTACGAGCAGTACTTC; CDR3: CASHGRQGAYEQYF
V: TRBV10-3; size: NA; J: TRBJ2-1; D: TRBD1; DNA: TGTGCCATCAGTGAAGGACAGGGCTCCTACAATGAGCAGTTCTTC; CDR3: CAISEGQGSYNEQFF
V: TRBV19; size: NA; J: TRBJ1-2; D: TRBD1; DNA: TGTGCCAGTAGTATGGGACAGACCCTGGCGGACACCTTC; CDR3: CASSMGQTLADTF
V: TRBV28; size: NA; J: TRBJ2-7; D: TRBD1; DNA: TGTGCCAGCACCCCGGGACAGCTTTACGAGCAGTACTTC; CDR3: CASTPGQLYEQYF
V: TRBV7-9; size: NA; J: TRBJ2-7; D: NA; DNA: TGTGCCAGCAGCTTAGAGTTCTGGGGAAACTCCTACGAGCAGTACTTC; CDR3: CASSLEFWGNSYEQYF
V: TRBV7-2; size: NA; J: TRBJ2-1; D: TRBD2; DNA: TGTGCCAGCAGCTCCGAAAAACTAGCGAACAATGAGCAGTTCTTC; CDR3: CASSSEKLANNEQFF
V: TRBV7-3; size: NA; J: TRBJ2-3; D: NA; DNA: TGTGCCAGCAGCCCCGGACTTGTCACAGATACGCAGTATTTT; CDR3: CASSPGLVTDTQYF
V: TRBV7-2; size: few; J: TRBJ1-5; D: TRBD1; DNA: TGTGCCAGCAGCTGGACAGGGATCGGGGGAGGTTTAAATCAGCCCCAGCATTTT; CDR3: CASSWTGIGGGLNQPQHF
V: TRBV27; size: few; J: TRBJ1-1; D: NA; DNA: TGTGCCAGCAGTCCTCGGTCAAACCCGGGGGCTTTCTTT; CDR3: CASSPRSNPGAFF
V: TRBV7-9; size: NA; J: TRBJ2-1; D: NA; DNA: TGTGCCAGCAGCTTGGGGGGCTCCTACAATGAGCAGTTCTTC; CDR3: CASSLGGSYNEQFF
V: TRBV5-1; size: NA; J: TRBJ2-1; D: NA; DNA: TGCGCCAGCAGCTTGGACAGGGTCTCCTACAATGAGCAGTTCTTC; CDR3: CASSLDRVSYNEQFF
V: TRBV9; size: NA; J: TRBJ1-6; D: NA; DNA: TGTGCCAGCAGCGTAGGAACAGCGATAATTCCTAATTCACCCCTCCACTTT; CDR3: CASSVGTAIIPNSPLHF
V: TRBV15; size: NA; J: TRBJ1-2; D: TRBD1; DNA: TGTGCCACCAGCAGAGATCGGACAGGGAATTACTATGGCTACACCTTC; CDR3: CATSRDRTGNYYGYTF
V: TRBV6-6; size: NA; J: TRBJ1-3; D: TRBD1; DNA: TGTGCCAGCAGTCAGACAGGGCAAAACACCATATATTTT; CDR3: CASSQTGQNTIYF
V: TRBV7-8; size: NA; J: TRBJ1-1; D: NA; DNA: TGTGCCAGCAGCACCCGGACTGTGAACACTGAAGCTTTCTTT; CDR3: CASSTRTVNTEAFF
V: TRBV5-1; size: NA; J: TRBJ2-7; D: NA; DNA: TGCGCCAGCAGCTTGGCCGGGGGAGACTCCTACGAGCAGTACTTC; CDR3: CASSLAGGDSYEQYF
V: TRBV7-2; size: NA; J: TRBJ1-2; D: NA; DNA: TGTGCCAGCAGCTTAGTACAGGGACATGGCTACACCTTC; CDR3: CASSLVQGHGYTF
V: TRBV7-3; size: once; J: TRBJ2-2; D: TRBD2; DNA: TGTGCCAGCAGCTTAGCTAGCGGGGTTTCGAACACCGGGGAGCTGTTTTTT; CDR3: CASSLASGVSNTGELFF
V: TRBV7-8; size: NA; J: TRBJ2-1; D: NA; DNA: TGTGCCAGCAGCCCCTATGGGAGGCTTGCGAATGAGCAGTTCTTC; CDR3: CASSPYGRLANEQFF
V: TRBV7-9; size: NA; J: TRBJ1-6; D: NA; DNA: TGTGCCAGCAGCTTGGGGATGGGGGATAATTCACCCCTCCACTTT; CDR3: CASSLGMGDNSPLHF
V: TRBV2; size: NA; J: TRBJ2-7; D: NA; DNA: TGTGCCAGGTCGTCTTTAACGTCCGCGGGAGAGCAGTACTTC; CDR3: CARSSLTSAGEQYF
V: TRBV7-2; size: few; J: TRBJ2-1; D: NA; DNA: TGTGCCAGCAGCTTATCCGGGAATGAGCAGTTCTTC; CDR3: CASSLSGNEQFF